The rows below give T cell receptor beta chains drawn from one sample of a study of T-cell memory formation after mild COVID-19. TCRdb called the 5' RACE reads again in MiXCR, with one record for every CDR3 protein. Among roughly 320,000 distinct CDR3 sequences listed, 25% to 30% were seen once. Sequenced material: PBMCs or a T cell subset sorted from them (not recorded which). The source of these receptors is an adult woman who had mild COVID-19 (a few samples of this study predate the infection). Cell type and time point are not known. Each CDR3 is given with its conserved first and last residue. D genes are given only for firm matches. Rows may omit the clone size; those that give it use once, few, many or a size class.

J: TRBJ2-5; D: TRBD2; V: TRBV5-1; size: NA; CDR3: CASSLDSGVTFQETQYF; DNA: TGCGCCAGCAGCTTGGATAGCGGGGTAACCTTCCAAGAGACCCAGTACTTC
J: TRBJ2-1; D: TRBD2; V: TRBV7-2; size: few; CDR3: CASSYFSGHDNEQFF; DNA: TGTGCCAGCAGCTACTTTAGCGGGCATGACAATGAGCAGTTCTTC
J: TRBJ1-1; D: NA; V: TRBV10-3; size: few; CDR3: CAISEVNTEAFF; DNA: TGTGCCATCAGCGAAGTTAACACTGAAGCTTTCTTT
J: TRBJ2-1; D: TRBD2; V: TRBV10-3; size: NA; CDR3: CAISDGLAGGDNEQFF; DNA: TGTGCCATCAGTGATGGACTAGCGGGAGGGGACAATGAGCAGTTCTTC
J: TRBJ2-2; D: TRBD2; V: TRBV12-3/TRBV12-4; size: NA; CDR3: CASSLVAGGPTGELFF; DNA: TGTGCCAGCAGTTTAGTAGCGGGAGGTCCTACCGGGGAGCTGTTTTTT
J: TRBJ1-3; D: TRBD1; V: TRBV12-3/TRBV12-4; size: few; CDR3: CASSPRTGSKSGNTIYF; DNA: TGTGCCAGCAGTCCTCGGACAGGGAGTAAGTCTGGAAACACCATATATTTT
J: TRBJ1-1; D: TRBD1; V: TRBV7-9; size: few; CDR3: CASSLGQGWTEAFF; DNA: TGTGCCAGCAGCCTGGGACAGGGGTGGACTGAAGCTTTCTTT
J: TRBJ1-2; D: NA; V: TRBV4-3; size: few; CDR3: CASSQDLQGAGNYGYTF; DNA: TGCGCCAGCAGCCAAGATCTCCAGGGCGCAGGGAACTATGGCTACACCTTC
J: TRBJ2-7; D: NA; V: TRBV6-5; size: NA; CDR3: CASSTGRWGAISYEQYF; DNA: TGTGCCAGCAGTACGGGGCGGTGGGGGGCGATCTCCTACGAGCAGTACTTC
J: TRBJ2-1; D: NA; V: TRBV6-2/TRBV6-3; size: few; CDR3: CASRRLNLAQAHNEQFF; DNA: TGTGCCAGCAGACGGCTAAATCTAGCTCAGGCCCACAATGAGCAGTTCTTC
J: TRBJ2-7; D: TRBD1; V: TRBV7-2; size: NA; CDR3: CASSLGPGQGSYEQYF; DNA: TGTGCCAGCAGCTTGGGTCCGGGACAGGGCTCCTACGAGCAGTACTTC
J: TRBJ2-5; D: NA; V: TRBV24-1; size: few; CDR3: CATSDLLEVPETQYF; DNA: TGTGCCACCAGTGATTTATTAGAGGTCCCAGAGACCCAGTACTTC
J: TRBJ2-7; D: NA; V: TRBV4-2; size: once; CDR3: CASSQDLHGEQYF; DNA: TGTGCCAGCAGCCAAGATCTTCACGGAGAGCAGTACTTC
J: TRBJ2-1; D: NA; V: TRBV15; size: NA; CDR3: CATSGVVGEQFF; DNA: TGTGCCACCAGCGGAGTAGTAGGCGAGCAGTTCTTC
J: TRBJ1-5; D: NA; V: TRBV20-1; size: NA; CDR3: CSARDNSNQPQHF; DNA: TGCAGTGCTAGAGATAACAGCAATCAGCCCCAGCATTTT
J: TRBJ2-1; D: NA; V: TRBV4-1; size: few; CDR3: CASSQEPTNNEQFF; DNA: TGCGCCAGCAGCCAAGAACCGACTAACAATGAGCAGTTCTTC
J: TRBJ2-5; D: NA; V: TRBV7-6; size: NA; CDR3: CASSLAGGYQETQYF; DNA: TGTGCCAGCAGCTTAGCGGGGGGATACCAAGAGACCCAGTACTTC
J: TRBJ2-7; D: NA; V: TRBV7-9; size: few; CDR3: CASSSGRDGFPSYEQYF; DNA: TGTGCCAGCAGCTCCGGCCGGGACGGGTTTCCCTCCTACGAGCAGTACTTC
J: TRBJ2-3; D: NA; V: TRBV9; size: NA; CDR3: CASSVGVDTQYF; DNA: TGTGCCAGCAGCGTAGGAGTAGATACGCAGTATTTT
J: TRBJ2-3; D: NA; V: TRBV7-2; size: NA; CDR3: CASSLAPSGGADTQYF; DNA: TGTGCCAGCAGCTTAGCACCCTCCGGCGGGGCAGATACGCAGTATTTT
J: TRBJ2-7; D: NA; V: TRBV15; size: NA; CDR3: CATSRDINLDEQYF; DNA: TGTGCCACCAGCAGAGATATTAACCTGGACGAGCAGTACTTC
J: TRBJ2-4; D: NA; V: TRBV25-1; size: NA; CDR3: CASSGRLGLPKNIQYF; DNA: TGTGCCAGCAGTGGCAGGTTGGGGCTACCCAAAAACATTCAGTACTTC
J: TRBJ2-1; D: NA; V: TRBV14; size: NA; CDR3: CASSSEEYNEQFF; DNA: TGTGCCAGCAGCTCTGAAGAGTACAATGAGCAGTTCTTC
J: TRBJ1-5; D: TRBD1; V: TRBV6-1; size: few; CDR3: CASSGRQGDQPQHF; DNA: TGTGCCAGCAGTGGCCGACAGGGAGATCAGCCCCAGCATTTT
J: TRBJ2-5; D: TRBD2; V: TRBV7-8; size: NA; CDR3: CASSTKRERYQETQYF; DNA: TGTGCCAGCAGCACTAAGCGGGAGAGGTACCAAGAGACCCAGTACTTC
J: TRBJ2-7; D: NA; V: TRBV12-3/TRBV12-4; size: few; CDR3: CASRSQSGTYEQYF; DNA: TGTGCCAGCCGTTCCCAGTCCGGCACCTACGAGCAGTACTTC
J: TRBJ1-5; D: TRBD1; V: TRBV12-3/TRBV12-4; size: NA; CDR3: CASRTGGIFQPQHF; DNA: TGTGCAAGTCGGACAGGGGGGATTTTTCAGCCCCAGCATTTT
J: TRBJ1-6; D: NA; V: TRBV20-1; size: NA; CDR3: CSARVGGPNSPLHF; DNA: TGCAGTGCTAGAGTCGGCGGCCCAAATTCACCCCTCCACTTT